This T cell receptor beta chain comes out of a study of Ad26.COV2.S vaccination and SARS-CoV-2 variants. Findings and limits, study-wide: Ad26.COV2.S recipients had broader spike-specific TCRs (P = 0.0014). Non-spike TCR breadth did not differ much between vaccine and placebo recipients. The TCR-based breadth and depth measures might underestimate overall T cell responses.

Treatment noted: approximately 18 received Ad26.COV2.S at low or high dose, single or two shots; five or six received placebo; per-sample allocation not given. The samples date from day 63 after the first vaccine or placebo injection. Clones were read by immunoSEQ multiplex PCR, and TCRdb kept only the in-frame ones, dropping some. The repertoire consists of about 350,000 clones, with around 89% occurring once and the leading ten covering approximately 5%. This clone came up a few times. Its antigen is unidentified. The V gene's germline CDR1 is LNHDA and CDR2 SQIVND (reference sequence). Trimming took 8 bases from V and 0 from J; bases not matched to a gene: 7. The CDR3 extends over 15 amino acids.

J is TRBJ1-1 and V is TRBV19; TRBD1 matches at 9 bases. The material sequenced was peripheral blood, taken in a trial of Ad26.COV2.S vaccine versus placebo. This receptor was identified in a person aged 18 to 59 who received the Ad26.COV2.S COVID-19 vaccine or a placebo. The CDR3, as DNA: TGTGCCAGTGGACAGGGGACTTTCATGAACACTGAAGCTTTCTTT. Translation: CASGQGTFMNTEAFF.